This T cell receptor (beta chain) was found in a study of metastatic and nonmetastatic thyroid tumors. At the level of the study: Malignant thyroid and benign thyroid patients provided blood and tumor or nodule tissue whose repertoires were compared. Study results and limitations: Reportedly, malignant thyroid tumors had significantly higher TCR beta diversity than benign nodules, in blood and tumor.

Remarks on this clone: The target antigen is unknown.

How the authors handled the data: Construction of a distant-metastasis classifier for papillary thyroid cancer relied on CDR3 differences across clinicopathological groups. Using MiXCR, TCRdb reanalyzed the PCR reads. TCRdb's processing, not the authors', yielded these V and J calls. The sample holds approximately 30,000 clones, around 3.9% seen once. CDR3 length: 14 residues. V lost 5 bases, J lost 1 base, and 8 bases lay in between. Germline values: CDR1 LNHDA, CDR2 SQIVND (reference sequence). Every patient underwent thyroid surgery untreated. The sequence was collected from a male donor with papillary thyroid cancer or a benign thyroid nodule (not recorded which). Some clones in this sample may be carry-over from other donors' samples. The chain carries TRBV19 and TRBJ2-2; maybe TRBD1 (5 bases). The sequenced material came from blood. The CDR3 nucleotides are TGTGCCAGTAGTGTCCAGGGGAACACCGGGGAGCTGTTTTTT. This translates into CASSVQGNTGELFF. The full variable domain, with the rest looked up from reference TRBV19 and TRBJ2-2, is DGGITQSPKYLFRKEGQNVTLSCEQNLNHDAMYWYRQDPGQGLRLIYYSQIVNDFQKGDIAEGYSVSREKKESFPLTVTSAQKNPTAFYLCASSVQGNTGELFFGEGSRLTVL.